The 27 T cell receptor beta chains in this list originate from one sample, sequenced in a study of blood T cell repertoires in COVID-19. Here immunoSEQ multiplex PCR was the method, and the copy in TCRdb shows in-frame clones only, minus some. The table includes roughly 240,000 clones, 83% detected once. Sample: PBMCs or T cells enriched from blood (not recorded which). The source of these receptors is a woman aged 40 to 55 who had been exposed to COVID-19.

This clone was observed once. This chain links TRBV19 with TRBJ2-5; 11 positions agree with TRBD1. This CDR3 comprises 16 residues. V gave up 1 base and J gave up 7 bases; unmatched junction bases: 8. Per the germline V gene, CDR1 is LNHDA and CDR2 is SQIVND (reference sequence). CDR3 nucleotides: TGTGCCAGTAGTATAGGGACAGGGGGCTATCTGGGGACCCAGTACTTC. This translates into CASSIGTGGYLGTQYF.

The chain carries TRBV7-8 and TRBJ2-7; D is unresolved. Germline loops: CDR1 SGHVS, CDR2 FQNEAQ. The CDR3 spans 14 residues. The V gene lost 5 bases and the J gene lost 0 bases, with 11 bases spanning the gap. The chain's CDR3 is CASSRGTSSYEQYF. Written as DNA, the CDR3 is TGTGCCAGCAGCCGCGGTACGAGCTCCTACGAGCAGTACTTC.

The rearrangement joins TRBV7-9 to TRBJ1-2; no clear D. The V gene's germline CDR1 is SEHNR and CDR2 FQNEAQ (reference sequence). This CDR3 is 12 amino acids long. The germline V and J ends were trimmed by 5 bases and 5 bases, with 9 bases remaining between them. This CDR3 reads CASSLVGYGYTF. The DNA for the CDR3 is TGTGCCAGCAGCCTGGTCGGGTATGGCTACACCTTC.

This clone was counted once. The CDR3 coding sequence is TGCGCCAGCAGCTTGGCGGGGGTATTATCGTCGGAGAAGTACTTC. Amino acid sequence: CASSLAGVLSSEKYF. The chain carries TRBV5-1 and TRBJ2-7, with a weak D call TRBD2 (6 bases). The CDR3 consists of 15 residues. V lost 0 bases and J 11 bases, leaving 21 bases between the germline ends. The germline gives CDR1 SGHRS, CDR2 YFSETQ.

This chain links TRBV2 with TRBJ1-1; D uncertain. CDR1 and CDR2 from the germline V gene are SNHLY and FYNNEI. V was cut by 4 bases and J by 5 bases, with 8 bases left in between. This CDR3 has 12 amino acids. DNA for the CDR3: TGTGCCAGCAGTGGGCGGGGAACTGAAGCTTTCTTT. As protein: CASSGRGTEAFF. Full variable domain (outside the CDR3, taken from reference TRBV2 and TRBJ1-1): EPEVTQTPSHQVTQMGQEVILRCVPISNHLYFYWYRQILGQKVEFLVSFYNNEISEKSEIFDDQFSVERPDGSNFTLKIRSTKLEDSAMYFCASSGRGTEAFFGQGTRLTVV.

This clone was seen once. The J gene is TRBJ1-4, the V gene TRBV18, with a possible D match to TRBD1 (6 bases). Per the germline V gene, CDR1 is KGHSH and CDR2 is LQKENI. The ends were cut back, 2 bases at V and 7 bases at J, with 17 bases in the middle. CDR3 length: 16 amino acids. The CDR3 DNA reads TGTGCCAGCTCACCAGACAGGCGATCGGATAGTGAAAAACTGTTTTTT. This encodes CASSPDRRSDSEKLFF. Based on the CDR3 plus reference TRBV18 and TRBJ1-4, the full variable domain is NAGVMQNPRHLVRRRGQEARLRCSPMKGHSHVYWYRQLPEEGLKFMVYLQKENIIDESGMPKERFSAEFPKEGPSILRIQQVVRGDSAAYFCASSPDRRSDSEKLFFGSGTQLSVL.

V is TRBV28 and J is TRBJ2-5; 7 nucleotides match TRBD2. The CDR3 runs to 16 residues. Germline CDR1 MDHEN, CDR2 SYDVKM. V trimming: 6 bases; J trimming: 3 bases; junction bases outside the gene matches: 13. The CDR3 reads CASSWIGGGRKETQYF. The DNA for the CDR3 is TGTGCCAGCAGCTGGATTGGGGGGGGAAGGAAAGAGACCCAGTACTTC.

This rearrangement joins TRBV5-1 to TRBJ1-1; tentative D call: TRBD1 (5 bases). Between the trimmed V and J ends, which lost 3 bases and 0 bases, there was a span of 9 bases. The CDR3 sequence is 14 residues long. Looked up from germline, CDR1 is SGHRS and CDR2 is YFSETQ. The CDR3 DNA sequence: TGCGCCAGCAGCTCATCAGGGCTGAACACTGAAGCTTTCTTT. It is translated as CASSSSGLNTEAFF.

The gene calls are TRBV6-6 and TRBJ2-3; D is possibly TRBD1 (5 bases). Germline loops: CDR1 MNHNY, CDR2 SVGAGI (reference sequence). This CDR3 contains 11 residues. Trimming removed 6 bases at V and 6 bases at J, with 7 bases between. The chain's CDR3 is CASRAGDTQYF. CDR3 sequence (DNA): TGTGCCAGCAGGGCAGGGGATACGCAGTATTTT.

The CDR3 DNA follows: TGTGCCAGCACCTTCGGACAGGGTGCTTCACCCCTCCACTTT. As protein: CASTFGQGASPLHF. J is TRBJ1-6 and V is TRBV27; 8 nucleotides align to TRBD1. The ends lost 7 bases at V and 9 bases at J; junction bases unmatched: 8. This CDR3 comprises 14 residues. Germline V lookup: CDR1 MNHEY, CDR2 SMNVEV (reference sequence).

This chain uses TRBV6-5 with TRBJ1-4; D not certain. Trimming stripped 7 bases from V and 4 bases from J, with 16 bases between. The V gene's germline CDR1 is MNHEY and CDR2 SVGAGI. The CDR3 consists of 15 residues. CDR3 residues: CASTLSGEVNEKLFF. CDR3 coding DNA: TGTGCCAGCACTCTCTCCGGGGAGGTTAATGAAAAACTGTTTTTT.

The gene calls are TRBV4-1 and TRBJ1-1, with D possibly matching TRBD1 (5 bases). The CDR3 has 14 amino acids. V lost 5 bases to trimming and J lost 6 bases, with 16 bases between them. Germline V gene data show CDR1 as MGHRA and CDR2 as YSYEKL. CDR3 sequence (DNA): TGCGCCAGCAGCGCGGGACTCCTCCGGTCTGAAGCTTTCTTT. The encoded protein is CASSAGLLRSEAFF.

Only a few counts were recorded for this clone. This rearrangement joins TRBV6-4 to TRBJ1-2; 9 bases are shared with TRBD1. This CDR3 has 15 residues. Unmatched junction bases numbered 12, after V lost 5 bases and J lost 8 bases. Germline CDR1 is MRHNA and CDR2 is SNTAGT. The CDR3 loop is CASSPGDRESGGYTF. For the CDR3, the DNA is TGTGCCAGCAGTCCCGGGGACAGGGAGAGCGGCGGCTACACCTTC.

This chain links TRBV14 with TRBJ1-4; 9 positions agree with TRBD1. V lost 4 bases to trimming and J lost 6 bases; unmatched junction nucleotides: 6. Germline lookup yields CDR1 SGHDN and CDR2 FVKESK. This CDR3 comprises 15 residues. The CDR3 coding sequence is TGTGCCAGCAGCCGCCGGGACAGGGTTTATGAAAAACTGTTTTTT. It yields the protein CASSRRDRVYEKLFF.

The CDR3 DNA reads TGTGCCAGTACTTGGGGGGGGTACATGAACACTGAAGCTTTCTTT. Its translation is CASTWGGYMNTEAFF. The chain joins TRBV19 to TRBJ1-1; TRBD1 is a possible D gene (5 bases). Deletions cut 7 bases from V and 0 bases from J, with 15 bases between. The CDR3 runs to 15 residues. Germline assignment: CDR1 LNHDA and CDR2 SQIVND (reference sequence).

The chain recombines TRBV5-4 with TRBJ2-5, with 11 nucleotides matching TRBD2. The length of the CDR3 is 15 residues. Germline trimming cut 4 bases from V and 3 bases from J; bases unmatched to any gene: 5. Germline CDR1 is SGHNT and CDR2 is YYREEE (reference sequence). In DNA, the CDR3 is TGTGCCAGCAGCCTGGGACTAGCGGCAGAAGAGACCCAGTACTTC. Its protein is CASSLGLAAEETQYF.

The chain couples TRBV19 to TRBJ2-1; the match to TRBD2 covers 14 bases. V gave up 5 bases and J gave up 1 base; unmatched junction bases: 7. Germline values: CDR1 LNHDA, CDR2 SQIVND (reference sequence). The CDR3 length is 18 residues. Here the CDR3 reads CASSPGTSGGLSYNEQFF. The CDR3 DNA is TGTGCCAGTAGTCCTGGGACTAGCGGGGGACTTTCCTACAATGAGCAGTTCTTC.

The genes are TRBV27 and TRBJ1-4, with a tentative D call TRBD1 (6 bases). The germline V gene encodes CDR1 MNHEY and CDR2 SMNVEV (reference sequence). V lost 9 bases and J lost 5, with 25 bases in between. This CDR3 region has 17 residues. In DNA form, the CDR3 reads TGTGCCAGATGGGGGGGGCGCCCATTCGGGCGAAATGAAAAACTGTTTTTT. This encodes CARWGGRPFGRNEKLFF.

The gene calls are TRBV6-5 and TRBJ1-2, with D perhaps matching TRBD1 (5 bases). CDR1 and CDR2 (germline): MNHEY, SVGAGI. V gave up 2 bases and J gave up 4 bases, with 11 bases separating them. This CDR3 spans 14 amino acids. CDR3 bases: TGTGCCAGCAGTTACAGGGGTCGTTCCTATGGCTACACCTTC. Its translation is CASSYRGRSYGYTF.

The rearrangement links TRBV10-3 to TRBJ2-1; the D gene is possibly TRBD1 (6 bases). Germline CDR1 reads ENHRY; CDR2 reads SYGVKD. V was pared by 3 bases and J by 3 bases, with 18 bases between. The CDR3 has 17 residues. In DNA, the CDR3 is TGTGCCATCAGTGATGGACAGACAACAATATACTACAATGAGCAGTTCTTC. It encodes CAISDGQTTIYYNEQFF.

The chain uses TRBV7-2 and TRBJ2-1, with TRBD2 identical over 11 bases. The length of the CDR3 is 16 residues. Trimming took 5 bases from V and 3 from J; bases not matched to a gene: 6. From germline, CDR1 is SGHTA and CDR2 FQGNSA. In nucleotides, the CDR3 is TGTGCCAGCAGCCCGACTAGCGGGGACCACTACAATGAGCAGTTCTTC. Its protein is CASSPTSGDHYNEQFF.

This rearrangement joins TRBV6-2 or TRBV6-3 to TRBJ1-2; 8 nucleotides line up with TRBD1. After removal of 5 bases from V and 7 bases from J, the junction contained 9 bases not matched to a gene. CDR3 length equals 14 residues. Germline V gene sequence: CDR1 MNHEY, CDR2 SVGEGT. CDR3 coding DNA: TGTGCCAGCAGTCGCTCGGACAGGGCCTCTGGCTACACCTTC. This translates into CASSRSDRASGYTF.

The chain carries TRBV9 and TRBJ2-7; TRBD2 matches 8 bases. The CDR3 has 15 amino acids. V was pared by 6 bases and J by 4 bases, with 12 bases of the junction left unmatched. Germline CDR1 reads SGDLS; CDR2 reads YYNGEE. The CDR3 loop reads CASNRGGGTEYEQYF. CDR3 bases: TGTGCCAGCAATAGGGGCGGGGGGACCGAATACGAGCAGTACTTC.

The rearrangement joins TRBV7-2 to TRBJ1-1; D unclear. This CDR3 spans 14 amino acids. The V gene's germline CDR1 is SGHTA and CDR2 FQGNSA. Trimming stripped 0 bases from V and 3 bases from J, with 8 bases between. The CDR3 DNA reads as TGTGCCAGCAGCTTAGCTGGGCAGGACACTGAAGCTTTCTTT. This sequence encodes CASSLAGQDTEAFF. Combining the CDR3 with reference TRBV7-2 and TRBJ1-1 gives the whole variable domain GAGVSQSPSNKVTEKGKDVELRCDPISGHTALYWYRQSLGQGLEFLIYFQGNSAPDKSGLPSDRFSAERTGGSVSTLTIQRTQQEDSAVYLCASSLAGQDTEAFFGQGTRLTVV.

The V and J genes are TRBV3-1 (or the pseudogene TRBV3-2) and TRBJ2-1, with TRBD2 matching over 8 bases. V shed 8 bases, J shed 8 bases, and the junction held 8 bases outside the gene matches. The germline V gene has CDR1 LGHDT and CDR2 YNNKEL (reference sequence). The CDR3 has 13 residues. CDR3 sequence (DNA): TGTGCCAGCGTACGGGGGGGCCAAGATGAGCAGTTCTTC. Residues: CASVRGGQDEQFF.

CDR3 protein: CASSLRGLAGTGELFF. CDR3 coding DNA: TGTGCCAGCAGTCTTCGGGGACTAGCTGGCACCGGGGAGCTGTTTTTT. V usage is TRBV6-6 and J usage is TRBJ2-2; TRBD2 matches at 9 bases. The CDR3 covers 16 residues. V was pared by 5 bases and J by 4 bases, with 8 bases of the junction left unmatched. Germline CDR1 is MNHNY and CDR2 is SVGAGI (reference sequence).

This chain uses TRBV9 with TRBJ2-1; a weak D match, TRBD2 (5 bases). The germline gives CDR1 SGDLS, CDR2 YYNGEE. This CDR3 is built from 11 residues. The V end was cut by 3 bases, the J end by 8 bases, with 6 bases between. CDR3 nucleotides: TGTGCCAGCAGCGGGCGGGATGAGCAGTTCTTC. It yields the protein CASSGRDEQFF. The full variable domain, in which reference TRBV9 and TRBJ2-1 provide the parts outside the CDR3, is DSGVTQTPKHLITATGQRVTLRCSPRSGDLSVYWYQQSLDQGLQFLIQYYNGEERAKGNILERFSAQQFPDLHSELNLSSLELGDSALYFCASSGRDEQFFGPGTRLTVL.